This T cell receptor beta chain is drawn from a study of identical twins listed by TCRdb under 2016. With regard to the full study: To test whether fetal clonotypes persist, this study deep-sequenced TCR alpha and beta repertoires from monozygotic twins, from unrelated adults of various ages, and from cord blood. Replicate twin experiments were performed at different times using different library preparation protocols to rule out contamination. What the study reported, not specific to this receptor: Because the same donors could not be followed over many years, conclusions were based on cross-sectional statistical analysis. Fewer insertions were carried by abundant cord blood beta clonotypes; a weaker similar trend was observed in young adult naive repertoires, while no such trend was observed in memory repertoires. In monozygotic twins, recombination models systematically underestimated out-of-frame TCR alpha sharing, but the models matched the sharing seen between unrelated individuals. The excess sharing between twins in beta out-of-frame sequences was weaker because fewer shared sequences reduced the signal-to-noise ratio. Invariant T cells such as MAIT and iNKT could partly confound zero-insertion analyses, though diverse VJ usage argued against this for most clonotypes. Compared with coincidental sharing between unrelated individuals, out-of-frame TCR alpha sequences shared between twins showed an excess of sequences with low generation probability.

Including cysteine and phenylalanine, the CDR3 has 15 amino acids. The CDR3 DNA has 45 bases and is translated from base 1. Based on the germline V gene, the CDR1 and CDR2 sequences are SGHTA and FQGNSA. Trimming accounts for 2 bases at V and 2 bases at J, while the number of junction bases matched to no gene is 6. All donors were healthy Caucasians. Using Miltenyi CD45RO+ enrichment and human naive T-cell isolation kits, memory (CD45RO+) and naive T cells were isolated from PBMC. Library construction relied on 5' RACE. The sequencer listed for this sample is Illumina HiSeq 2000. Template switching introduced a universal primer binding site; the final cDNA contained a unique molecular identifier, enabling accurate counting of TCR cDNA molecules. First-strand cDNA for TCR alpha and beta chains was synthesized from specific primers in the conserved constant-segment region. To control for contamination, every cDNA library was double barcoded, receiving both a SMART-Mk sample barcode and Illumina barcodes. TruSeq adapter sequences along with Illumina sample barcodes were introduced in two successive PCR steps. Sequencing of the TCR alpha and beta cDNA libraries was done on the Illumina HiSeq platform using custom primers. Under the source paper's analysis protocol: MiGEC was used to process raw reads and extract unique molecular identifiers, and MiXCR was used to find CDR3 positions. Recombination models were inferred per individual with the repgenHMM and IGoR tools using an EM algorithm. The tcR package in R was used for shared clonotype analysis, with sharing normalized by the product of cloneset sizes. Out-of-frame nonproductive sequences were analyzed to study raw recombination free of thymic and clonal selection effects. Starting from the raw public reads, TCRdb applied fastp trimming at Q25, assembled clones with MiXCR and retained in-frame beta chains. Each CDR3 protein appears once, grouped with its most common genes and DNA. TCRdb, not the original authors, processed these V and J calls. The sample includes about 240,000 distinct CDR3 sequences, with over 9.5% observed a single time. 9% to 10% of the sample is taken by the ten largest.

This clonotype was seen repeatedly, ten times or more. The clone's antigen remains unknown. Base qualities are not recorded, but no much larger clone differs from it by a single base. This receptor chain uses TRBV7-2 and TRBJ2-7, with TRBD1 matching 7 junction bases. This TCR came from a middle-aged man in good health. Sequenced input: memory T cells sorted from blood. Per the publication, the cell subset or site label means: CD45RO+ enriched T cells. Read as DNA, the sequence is TGTGCCAGCAGCTTATCCGTAGGGGGCCCCTACGAGCAGTACTTC. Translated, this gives CASSLSVGGPYEQYF.